A selection of T cell receptor beta chains follows, all from one sample in a study of early T cells in non-severe SARS-CoV-2 infection. Each CDR3 protein is one row after TCRdb ran MiXCR on the 5' RACE reads. This table has around 40,000 distinct CDR3 sequences, roughly 5.7% appearing once. What was sequenced was whole blood. These TCRs come from an adult who was a healthcare worker with PCR-confirmed SARS-CoV-2 infection or an uninfected control (not recorded which). Each CDR3 is given with its conserved first and last residue. Each record gives: clone size, J gene, V gene, D gene, CDR3 DNA, CDR3 protein. D genes are given only for firm matches. Clone size is shown for a subset of rows, as once, few, many or a class of expanded clone.

size: many
J: TRBJ2-3
V: TRBV20-1
D: .
DNA: TGCAGTGCTAGAGATCCGGGGGCCGGTTGGAGGCGCACAGATACGCAGTATTTT
CDR3: CSARDPGAGWRRTDTQYF

size: few
J: TRBJ1-2
V: TRBV20-1
D: TRBD1
DNA: TGCAGTGCTAGACCCCCGGGACAGGGATATGGCTACACCTTC
CDR3: CSARPPGQGYGYTF

size: many
J: TRBJ2-5
V: TRBV7-9
D: .
DNA: TGTGCCAGCAGCGGGATGGTACAAGAGACCCAGTACTTC
CDR3: CASSGMVQETQYF

size: many
J: TRBJ2-7
V: TRBV5-5
D: TRBD1
DNA: TGTGCCAGCAGCTTGGTCGGGACAGGGAACGAGCAGTACTTC
CDR3: CASSLVGTGNEQYF

size: many
J: TRBJ2-1
V: TRBV6-5
D: .
DNA: TGTGCCAGCAGTTACTCGGGCGACTCCTACAATGAGCAGTTCTTC
CDR3: CASSYSGDSYNEQFF

size: few
J: TRBJ2-7
V: TRBV4-3
D: TRBD1
DNA: TGCGCCAGCAGCCATCCCAGGGGGGAGCAGTACTTC
CDR3: CASSHPRGEQYF

size: many
J: TRBJ2-1
V: TRBV12-3/TRBV12-4
D: .
DNA: TGTGCCAGCAGACGCCAAAATGAGCAGTTCTTC
CDR3: CASRRQNEQFF

size: few
J: TRBJ2-7
V: TRBV5-1
D: .
DNA: TGCGCCAGCAGCCTCAACTTCTACGAGCAGTACTTC
CDR3: CASSLNFYEQYF

size: few
J: TRBJ2-4
V: TRBV12-3/TRBV12-4
D: TRBD2
DNA: TGTGCCAGCAGTTTAGGCCCAGCGGGAGCGGGCAAAAACATTCAGTACTTC
CDR3: CASSLGPAGAGKNIQYF

size: .
J: TRBJ2-3
V: TRBV20-1
D: .
DNA: TGCAGTGCTAGTTGGAAGGGCACAGATACGCAGTATTTT
CDR3: CSASWKGTDTQYF

size: few
J: TRBJ2-3
V: TRBV2
D: TRBD1
DNA: TGTGCCAGCAGCGGATACAGGGGTAGCACAGATACGCAGTATTTT
CDR3: CASSGYRGSTDTQYF

size: many
J: TRBJ2-7
V: TRBV2
D: .
DNA: TGTGCCAGCAGTGACCCCCATGGTGTCAACTACGAGCAGTACTTC
CDR3: CASSDPHGVNYEQYF

size: many
J: TRBJ1-1
V: TRBV5-5
D: TRBD1
DNA: TGTGCCAGCAGCTTGGTGGGACAGGGTAACACTGAAGCTTTCTTT
CDR3: CASSLVGQGNTEAFF

size: many
J: TRBJ2-5
V: TRBV29-1
D: .
DNA: TGCAGCGGGGGACGGTCGGAGACCCAGTACTTC
CDR3: CSGGRSETQYF

size: .
J: TRBJ1-4
V: TRBV4-1
D: .
DNA: TGCGCCAGCAGCCAGCGAGACGCCGCCCGGGAAAAACTGTTTTTT
CDR3: CASSQRDAAREKLFF

size: few
J: TRBJ2-1
V: TRBV7-8
D: .
DNA: TGTGCCAGCAGCTTCCGAAAGGGGGTTGTGGATGAGCAGTTCTTC
CDR3: CASSFRKGVVDEQFF

size: many
J: TRBJ2-7
V: TRBV28
D: TRBD1
DNA: TGTGCCACCTGTATGGGGACAGGTGCCTCCTACGAGCAGTACTTC
CDR3: CATCMGTGASYEQYF

size: once
J: TRBJ2-1
V: TRBV3-1
D: .
DNA: TGTGCCAGCAGCCAATACGTCCCGCAGGGACTCTCCAATGAGCAGTTCTTC
CDR3: CASSQYVPQGLSNEQFF

size: many
J: TRBJ2-7
V: TRBV11-2
D: TRBD1
DNA: TGTGCCAGCAGCCCGGACAGGGCGACCTACGAGCAGTACTTC
CDR3: CASSPDRATYEQYF

size: many
J: TRBJ2-2
V: TRBV6-1
D: TRBD1
DNA: TGTGCCAGCAGTCCGGGACAGTACATCCCCGGGGAGCTGTTTTTT
CDR3: CASSPGQYIPGELFF

size: few
J: TRBJ1-4
V: TRBV7-2
D: .
DNA: TGTCCCAGCAGCTTGGTGGGGGCGCGTCTCGAAAAACTGTTTTTT
CDR3: CPSSLVGARLEKLFF

size: .
J: TRBJ2-3
V: TRBV2
D: .
DNA: TGTGCCAGCAGGGCAACGAGCACAGATACGCAGTATTTT
CDR3: CASRATSTDTQYF

size: many
J: TRBJ2-1
V: TRBV24-1
D: .
DNA: TGTGCCACCAGTGCGGGTAGCTCCTACAATGAGCAGTTCTTC
CDR3: CATSAGSSYNEQFF

size: many
J: TRBJ2-5
V: TRBV20-1
D: TRBD2
DNA: TGCAGTGCTAGAGATCTTAGCGGGAGGGGAGAGACCCAGTACTTC
CDR3: CSARDLSGRGETQYF

size: few
J: TRBJ2-2
V: TRBV7-2
D: .
DNA: TGTGCCAGCAGCAAAACCGGGGAGCTGTTTTTT
CDR3: CASSKTGELFF

size: many
J: TRBJ2-1
V: TRBV6-5
D: .
DNA: TGTGCCAGCAGGAATCCGGGTCCTAGCTCCTACAATGAGCAGTTCTTC
CDR3: CASRNPGPSSYNEQFF

size: few
J: TRBJ2-7
V: TRBV5-1
D: .
DNA: TGCGCCAGCAGCTTGTGGTCAAACAGGGCCCACGAGCAGTACTTC
CDR3: CASSLWSNRAHEQYF

size: many
J: TRBJ2-7
V: TRBV7-2
D: .
DNA: TGTGCCAGCAGCCCTCGGTTTTACGAGCAGTACTTC
CDR3: CASSPRFYEQYF

size: many
J: TRBJ2-7
V: TRBV28
D: .
DNA: TGTGCCAGCAGTTTATTTCGGGGATTGAGCTACGAGCAGTACTTC
CDR3: CASSLFRGLSYEQYF

size: many
J: TRBJ2-3
V: TRBV7-6
D: .
DNA: TGTGCCAGCAGCCATCGGACGGGATTTAGCACAGATACGCAGTATTTT
CDR3: CASSHRTGFSTDTQYF

size: .
J: TRBJ2-3
V: TRBV30
D: .
DNA: TGTGCCTGGAGTGTATCGGGAGATACGCAGTATTTT
CDR3: CAWSVSGDTQYF

size: .
J: TRBJ1-1
V: TRBV20-1
D: .
DNA: TGCAGTGCGGACACAGTGAACACTGAAGCTTTCTTT
CDR3: CSADTVNTEAFF

size: medium-sized
J: TRBJ2-6
V: TRBV9
D: .
DNA: TGTGCCAGCAGCGTAGGAAGGTGGGCTGGGGCCAACGTCCTGACTTTC
CDR3: CASSVGRWAGANVLTF

size: few
J: TRBJ1-1
V: TRBV2
D: .
DNA: TGTGCCAGCAGTATAACAGGTCGGGCTTTCTTT
CDR3: CASSITGRAFF

size: many
J: TRBJ1-4
V: TRBV28
D: .
DNA: TGTGCCAGCAGTTCCACCGGGACTCGGGGAGAAAAACTGTTTTTT
CDR3: CASSSTGTRGEKLFF

size: few
J: TRBJ1-1
V: TRBV20-1
D: .
DNA: TGCAGTGCTAGACAGGGAATCACTGAAGCTTTCTTT
CDR3: CSARQGITEAFF

size: many
J: TRBJ2-7
V: TRBV7-9
D: TRBD1
DNA: TGTGCCAGCAGCTCCGGGACAGTCACCTACGAGCAGTACTTC
CDR3: CASSSGTVTYEQYF

size: .
J: TRBJ2-1
V: TRBV7-2
D: .
DNA: TGTGCCAGCAGCTTAGCCCCGATCCGTGAGCAGTTCTTC
CDR3: CASSLAPIREQFF

size: many
J: TRBJ2-7
V: TRBV4-1
D: .
DNA: TGCGCCAGCAGCCAAGGAGGACAGTACTACGAGCAGTACTTC
CDR3: CASSQGGQYYEQYF

size: many
J: TRBJ2-3
V: TRBV5-1
D: TRBD2
DNA: TGCGCCAGCAGCGCGGGACTAGCGGGAAGGGCAGATACGCAGTATTTT
CDR3: CASSAGLAGRADTQYF

size: medium-sized
J: TRBJ2-1
V: TRBV5-6
D: .
DNA: TGTGCCAGCAGCTTGTTTATTCAGGAAAGGGAGTTCTTC
CDR3: CASSLFIQEREFF

size: .
J: TRBJ2-1
V: TRBV27
D: TRBD2
DNA: TGTGCCAGCAGTTTATCGCGGGGGCTAGCGGGAAGCTCCTACAATGAGCAGTTCTTC
CDR3: CASSLSRGLAGSSYNEQFF

size: .
J: TRBJ2-7
V: TRBV4-1
D: .
DNA: TGCGCCAGCAGCCAACCTGGGAACGAGCAGTACTTC
CDR3: CASSQPGNEQYF

size: many
J: TRBJ2-5
V: TRBV29-1
D: .
DNA: TGCAGCGTTGCAAGAGGGCGCGACGGGACCCAGTACTTC
CDR3: CSVARGRDGTQYF

size: .
J: TRBJ1-2
V: TRBV5-5
D: .
DNA: TGTGCCAGCAGCCCACAGGCAGCGGGGGCGTTCTATGGCTACACCTTC
CDR3: CASSPQAAGAFYGYTF

size: few
J: TRBJ2-2
V: TRBV6-2/TRBV6-3
D: TRBD1
DNA: TGTGCCAGCAGACAAGAGGGGGCCATCAACACCGGGGAGCTGTTTTTT
CDR3: CASRQEGAINTGELFF

size: many
J: TRBJ2-2
V: TRBV7-9
D: .
DNA: TGTGCCAGCCCCAAGGACTTCTACACCGGGGAGCTGTTTTTT
CDR3: CASPKDFYTGELFF

size: few
J: TRBJ1-2
V: TRBV28
D: TRBD1
DNA: TGTGCCAGCAGTGGGACAGGGCTTGGCTACACCTTC
CDR3: CASSGTGLGYTF

size: many
J: TRBJ1-1
V: TRBV5-5
D: .
DNA: TGTGCCAGCAGCCCACCCGGGCCGAACACTGAAGCTTTCTTT
CDR3: CASSPPGPNTEAFF

size: .
J: TRBJ1-5
V: TRBV28
D: TRBD1
DNA: TGTGCCAGCAGTCAGGGACAGGGAGCGCCCCAGCATTTT
CDR3: CASSQGQGAPQHF

size: .
J: TRBJ1-1
V: TRBV30
D: .
DNA: TGTGCCTGGGGGCCCTTCCTGAGTGGGCGGCTGGCTTTCTTT
CDR3: CAWGPFLSGRLAFF

size: few
J: TRBJ2-1
V: TRBV7-2
D: .
DNA: TGTGCCAGCACCCACCCCGGAGGGAATGAGCAGTTCTTC
CDR3: CASTHPGGNEQFF

size: few
J: TRBJ2-3
V: TRBV11-2
D: TRBD2
DNA: TGTGCCAGCAGCCCCCCGAATGAGCCGGGACTAGTTTTCACAGATACGCAGTATTTT
CDR3: CASSPPNEPGLVFTDTQYF